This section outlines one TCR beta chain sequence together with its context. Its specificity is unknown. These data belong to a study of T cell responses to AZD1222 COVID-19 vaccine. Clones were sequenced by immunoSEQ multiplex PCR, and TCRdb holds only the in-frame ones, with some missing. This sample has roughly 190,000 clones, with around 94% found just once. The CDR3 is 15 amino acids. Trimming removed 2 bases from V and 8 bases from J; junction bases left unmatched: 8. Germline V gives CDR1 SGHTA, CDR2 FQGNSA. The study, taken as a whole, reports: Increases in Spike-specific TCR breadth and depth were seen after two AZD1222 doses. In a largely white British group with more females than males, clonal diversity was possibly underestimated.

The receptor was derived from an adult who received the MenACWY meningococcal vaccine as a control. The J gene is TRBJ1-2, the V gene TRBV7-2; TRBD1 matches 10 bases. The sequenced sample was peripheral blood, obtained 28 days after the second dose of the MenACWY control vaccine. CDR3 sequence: CASSLLRGTGEGYTF. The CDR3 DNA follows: TGTGCCAGCAGCTTACTCAGGGGGACAGGGGAAGGCTACACCTTC.